One T cell receptor beta chain is described in this entry. The sample is drawn from a study of blood T cell repertoires in COVID-19. The wider study: The samples span acute and convalescent COVID-19 from the United States, Italy and Spain. T cells, B-cell-depleted T cells, or PBMCs supplied cDNA or gDNA.

J gave up 7 bases and V 6 bases, and 10 bases lay outside the gene matches. The CDR3 extends over 15 amino acids. CDR1 and CDR2 (germline): LNHDA, SQIVND (reference sequence). The authors' processing: Scientists estimated how many nucleated cells there were by amplifying reference gene primers. TCRdb keeps only in-frame clones here, not all; method: immunoSEQ multiplex PCR. V and J calls and clone size follow that table, whereas D and trimming were derived from the DNA. The data hold approximately 240,000 clones, with 84% observed a single time. The sample was peripheral blood. The source is a man between 50 and 59 years old with acute or convalescent COVID-19. The V gene is TRBV19, the J gene TRBJ2-2; 8 nucleotides match TRBD1. This CDR3 is CASSITGGRDGELFF. As DNA, the CDR3 is TGTGCCAGTAGCATCACAGGGGGAAGGGACGGGGAGCTGTTTTTT.